These T cell receptor beta chains were read from a single sample in a study of shared clonotypes between healthy human individuals. TCRdb's copy holds only in-frame clones and misses some; the assay was immunoSEQ multiplex PCR. The table shows about 2.4 million clones, with around 94% occurring only once. Material: naive CD4+ T cells sorted from blood. All receptors derive from a man younger than 35 in good health. The CDR3 runs from the conserved cysteine through the conserved F or W. A D gene is named only where the DNA matches it firmly. Some rows have no size entry. The others give once, few or many, or a class for an expanded clone.

d_gene: TRBD1
v_gene: TRBV5-1
j_gene: TRBJ2-3
abundance: .
CDR3aa: CASGLGQGYTDTQYF
CDR3nt: TGCGCCAGCGGTCTGGGACAGGGGTACACAGATACGCAGTATTTT

d_gene: TRBD2
v_gene: TRBV6-5
j_gene: TRBJ2-7
abundance: .
CDR3aa: CASRAGLARGEQYF
CDR3nt: TGTGCCAGCAGAGCGGGACTAGCTAGGGGGGAGCAGTACTTC

d_gene: TRBD2
v_gene: TRBV28
j_gene: TRBJ2-5
abundance: .
CDR3aa: CASSYRLARQTQYF
CDR3nt: TGTGCCAGCAGTTACCGACTAGCGAGGCAGACCCAGTACTTC

d_gene: .
v_gene: TRBV4-3
j_gene: TRBJ1-1
abundance: .
CDR3aa: CASSLHTGLNTEAFF
CDR3nt: TGCGCCAGCAGCCTACATACAGGACTGAACACTGAAGCTTTCTTT

d_gene: TRBD1
v_gene: TRBV7-2
j_gene: TRBJ2-1
abundance: .
CDR3aa: CASSYPPGTGYNEQFF
CDR3nt: TGTGCCAGCAGCTATCCACCCGGGACAGGGTACAATGAGCAGTTCTTC

d_gene: TRBD2
v_gene: TRBV10-3
j_gene: TRBJ2-1
abundance: .
CDR3aa: CAIRTGLAGGEQFF
CDR3nt: TGTGCCATCAGAACGGGACTAGCGGGGGGTGAACAGTTCTTC

d_gene: .
v_gene: TRBV30
j_gene: TRBJ1-2
abundance: once
CDR3aa: CAWRWFGRSYGYTF
CDR3nt: TGTGCCTGGAGGTGGTTTGGGAGGAGCTATGGCTACACCTTC

d_gene: TRBD1
v_gene: TRBV5-6
j_gene: TRBJ2-7
abundance: .
CDR3aa: CASSGQGQAPYEQYF
CDR3nt: TGTGCCAGCAGCGGGCAGGGACAGGCCCCCTACGAGCAGTACTTC

d_gene: .
v_gene: TRBV12-5
j_gene: TRBJ1-5
abundance: .
CDR3aa: CASGLGETFNQPQHF
CDR3nt: TGTGCTAGTGGTTTGGGGGAGACCTTTAATCAGCCCCAGCATTTT

d_gene: .
v_gene: TRBV4-2
j_gene: TRBJ2-3
abundance: .
CDR3aa: CASSQVGAATRVTQYF
CDR3nt: TGTGCCAGCAGCCAAGTGGGGGCGGCCACCCGGGTTACGCAGTATTTT

d_gene: TRBD1
v_gene: TRBV6-1
j_gene: TRBJ2-7
abundance: .
CDR3aa: CASNKPGQGYEQYF
CDR3nt: TGTGCCAGCAATAAACCGGGACAGGGCTACGAGCAGTACTTC

d_gene: .
v_gene: TRBV19
j_gene: TRBJ1-1
abundance: few
CDR3aa: CASSKTLNTEAFF
CDR3nt: TGTGCCAGTAGTAAGACACTGAACACTGAAGCTTTCTTT

d_gene: .
v_gene: TRBV5-1
j_gene: TRBJ2-7
abundance: .
CDR3aa: CASSPGAGSSYEQYF
CDR3nt: TGCGCCAGCAGCCCGGGGGCAGGGAGCTCCTACGAGCAGTACTTC

d_gene: TRBD1
v_gene: TRBV4-2
j_gene: TRBJ2-7
abundance: .
CDR3aa: CASSLGQGDTEQYF
CDR3nt: TGTGCCAGCAGCCTTGGACAGGGAGATACCGAGCAGTACTTC

d_gene: .
v_gene: TRBV2
j_gene: TRBJ1-2
abundance: .
CDR3aa: CASSVWDFSGYTF
CDR3nt: TGTGCCAGCAGTGTGTGGGATTTTTCTGGCTACACCTTC

d_gene: TRBD1
v_gene: TRBV30
j_gene: TRBJ1-1
abundance: .
CDR3aa: CAWHRYRGTEAFF
CDR3nt: TGTGCCTGGCATCGGTACAGGGGCACTGAAGCTTTCTTT

d_gene: TRBD2
v_gene: TRBV5-1
j_gene: TRBJ2-7
abundance: .
CDR3aa: CASSKLTSESDEQYF
CDR3nt: TGCGCCAGCAGCAAATTGACTAGCGAATCCGACGAGCAGTACTTC

d_gene: TRBD2
v_gene: TRBV11-2
j_gene: TRBJ2-5
abundance: .
CDR3aa: CASSLNLAGGQETQYF
CDR3nt: TGTGCCAGCAGCTTAAATTTAGCGGGAGGGCAAGAGACCCAGTACTTC

d_gene: .
v_gene: TRBV5-1
j_gene: TRBJ1-4
abundance: .
CDR3aa: CASSLVNPTNEKLFF
CDR3nt: TGCGCCAGCAGCTTGGTTAACCCCACTAATGAAAAACTGTTTTTT

d_gene: TRBD2
v_gene: TRBV5-4
j_gene: TRBJ2-4
abundance: .
CDR3aa: CASSYGTSGRGDIQYF
CDR3nt: TGTGCCAGCAGCTACGGGACTAGCGGGAGAGGGGACATTCAGTACTTC

d_gene: TRBD2
v_gene: TRBV6-6
j_gene: TRBJ2-7
abundance: once
CDR3aa: CASSLGVAGGRVQYF
CDR3nt: TGTGCCAGCAGTCTGGGGGTAGCGGGGGGCCGAGTGCAGTACTTC

d_gene: TRBD1
v_gene: TRBV25-1
j_gene: TRBJ2-7
abundance: .
CDR3aa: CASSDPAGTGTYEQYF
CDR3nt: TGTGCCAGCAGTGATCCGGCGGGGACAGGTACCTACGAGCAGTACTTC

d_gene: .
v_gene: TRBV30
j_gene: TRBJ1-1
abundance: once
CDR3aa: CAWSPTTGNTEAFF
CDR3nt: TGTGCCTGGAGTCCGACGACAGGGAACACTGAAGCTTTCTTT

d_gene: TRBD1
v_gene: TRBV7-2
j_gene: TRBJ1-2
abundance: .
CDR3aa: CASSPLPGTGDGNTF
CDR3nt: TGTGCCAGCAGCCCCCTCCCCGGGACAGGGGATGGCAACACCTTC

d_gene: .
v_gene: TRBV20-1
j_gene: TRBJ1-6
abundance: few
CDR3aa: CSATGNSPLHF
CDR3nt: TGCAGTGCTACAGGGAATTCACCCCTCCACTTT

d_gene: TRBD2
v_gene: TRBV10-1
j_gene: TRBJ2-5
abundance: once
CDR3aa: CASSEGGVGRETQYF
CDR3nt: TGCGCCAGCAGTGAGGGGGGGGTAGGAAGGGAGACCCAGTACTTC

d_gene: .
v_gene: TRBV6-5
j_gene: TRBJ1-2
abundance: .
CDR3aa: CASSYSLDTPYGYTF
CDR3nt: TGTGCCAGCAGTTACTCCCTAGACACGCCCTATGGCTACACCTTC

d_gene: TRBD1
v_gene: TRBV2
j_gene: TRBJ2-3
abundance: .
CDR3aa: CASSRQGALGGTDTQYF
CDR3nt: TGTGCCAGCAGCCGACAGGGGGCTTTGGGGGGCACAGATACGCAGTATTTT

d_gene: .
v_gene: TRBV7-2
j_gene: TRBJ2-5
abundance: .
CDR3aa: CASSLDRMGGNQYF
CDR3nt: TGTGCCAGCAGCTTAGACAGGATGGGGGGTAACCAGTACTTC

d_gene: .
v_gene: TRBV19
j_gene: TRBJ2-2
abundance: .
CDR3aa: CASRWTGGTGELFF
CDR3nt: TGTGCCAGTAGATGGACCGGCGGTACCGGGGAGCTGTTTTTT

d_gene: TRBD2
v_gene: TRBV12-5
j_gene: TRBJ2-1
abundance: .
CDR3aa: CASGLRLAGGLRMRNEQFF
CDR3nt: TGTGCTAGTGGTCTACGACTAGCGGGAGGCCTTCGGATGAGGAATGAGCAGTTCTTC

d_gene: .
v_gene: TRBV6-4
j_gene: TRBJ1-2
abundance: .
CDR3aa: CASSMDRTNYGYTF
CDR3nt: TGTGCCAGCAGTATGGACCGGACTAACTATGGCTACACCTTC

d_gene: .
v_gene: TRBV14
j_gene: TRBJ1-6
abundance: .
CDR3aa: CASSQDLVGAGYNSPLHF
CDR3nt: TGTGCCAGCAGCCAAGATCTCGTAGGGGCAGGATATAATTCACCCCTCCACTTT

d_gene: .
v_gene: TRBV7-7
j_gene: TRBJ2-2
abundance: few
CDR3aa: CASSFGAGKDTGELFF
CDR3nt: TGTGCTAGCAGCTTTGGTGCAGGGAAGGACACCGGGGAGCTGTTTTTT

d_gene: .
v_gene: TRBV5-5
j_gene: TRBJ2-7
abundance: .
CDR3aa: CASSSTGLGQYF
CDR3nt: TGTGCCAGCAGCTCCACGGGGTTGGGGCAGTACTTC

d_gene: .
v_gene: TRBV12-5
j_gene: TRBJ2-7
abundance: .
CDR3aa: CASALRDEQYF
CDR3nt: TGTGCTAGTGCCCTCAGGGACGAGCAGTACTTC

d_gene: .
v_gene: TRBV30
j_gene: TRBJ1-6
abundance: .
CDR3aa: CAWRGSSYNSPLHF
CDR3nt: TGTGCCTGGAGAGGCAGCTCCTATAATTCACCCCTCCACTTT

d_gene: .
v_gene: TRBV7-9
j_gene: TRBJ2-2
abundance: .
CDR3aa: CASSPQTGELFF
CDR3nt: TGTGCCAGCAGCCCGCAGACCGGGGAGCTGTTTTTT

d_gene: TRBD1
v_gene: TRBV7-9
j_gene: TRBJ2-5
abundance: once
CDR3aa: CASSLARGQEETQYF
CDR3nt: TGTGCCAGCAGCTTAGCGCGGGGACAGGAAGAGACCCAGTACTTC

d_gene: .
v_gene: TRBV19
j_gene: TRBJ2-2
abundance: .
CDR3aa: CASSPQQKAHTGELFF
CDR3nt: TGTGCCAGTAGCCCCCAGCAAAAAGCCCACACCGGGGAGCTGTTTTTT

d_gene: TRBD1
v_gene: TRBV5-1
j_gene: TRBJ1-1
abundance: .
CDR3aa: CASSLGDSYTEAFF
CDR3nt: TGCGCCAGCAGCTTGGGGGACAGCTACACTGAAGCTTTCTTT

d_gene: TRBD1
v_gene: TRBV18
j_gene: TRBJ1-1
abundance: .
CDR3aa: CASTDRDRGLNTEAFF
CDR3nt: TGTGCCAGCACGGACCGGGACAGGGGCCTGAACACTGAAGCTTTCTTT

d_gene: .
v_gene: TRBV18
j_gene: TRBJ1-6
abundance: .
CDR3aa: CASSPGGPETNSPLHF
CDR3nt: TGTGCCAGCTCACCAGGGGGGCCAGAGACGAATTCACCCCTCCACTTT

d_gene: .
v_gene: TRBV4-3
j_gene: TRBJ2-7
abundance: .
CDR3aa: CASSQELQGSSYEQYF
CDR3nt: TGCGCCAGCAGCCAAGAATTGCAGGGGAGCTCCTACGAGCAGTACTTC

d_gene: .
v_gene: TRBV27
j_gene: TRBJ2-7
abundance: .
CDR3aa: CASSPSRGNYEQYF
CDR3nt: TGTGCCAGCAGCCCGAGCAGGGGAAACTACGAGCAGTACTTC

d_gene: TRBD2
v_gene: TRBV30
j_gene: TRBJ2-2
abundance: .
CDR3aa: CAYSGVNTGELFF
CDR3nt: TGTGCCTATAGCGGGGTGAACACCGGGGAGCTGTTTTTT

d_gene: .
v_gene: TRBV6-1
j_gene: TRBJ1-1
abundance: .
CDR3aa: CASSELGGLGTEAFF
CDR3nt: TGTGCCAGCAGTGAATTAGGGGGGCTCGGGACTGAAGCTTTCTTT

d_gene: TRBD2
v_gene: TRBV5-6
j_gene: TRBJ2-5
abundance: .
CDR3aa: CASRIAGSGGETQYF
CDR3nt: TGTGCCAGCAGAATTGCTGGATCGGGGGGAGAGACCCAGTACTTC

d_gene: .
v_gene: TRBV6-6
j_gene: TRBJ2-7
abundance: .
CDR3aa: CASSYGGGPTYEQYF
CDR3nt: TGTGCCAGCAGTTACGGCGGGGGCCCAACCTACGAGCAGTACTTC

d_gene: TRBD1
v_gene: TRBV7-2
j_gene: TRBJ1-4
abundance: .
CDR3aa: CASSLDRAGEKLFF
CDR3nt: TGTGCCAGCAGCTTGGACAGGGCCGGTGAAAAACTGTTTTTT

d_gene: .
v_gene: TRBV10-1
j_gene: TRBJ2-7
abundance: .
CDR3aa: CASSGQGQGGYEQYF
CDR3nt: TGCGCCAGCAGTGGTCAAGGGCAGGGGGGGTACGAGCAGTACTTC

d_gene: .
v_gene: TRBV5-4
j_gene: TRBJ2-1
abundance: .
CDR3aa: CASSLPGGAPQFF
CDR3nt: TGTGCCAGCAGCCTCCCGGGCGGGGCCCCTCAGTTCTTC

d_gene: TRBD1
v_gene: TRBV7-9
j_gene: TRBJ2-1
abundance: .
CDR3aa: CASSPGQGYYNEQFF
CDR3nt: TGTGCCAGCAGCCCGGGACAGGGGTATTATAATGAGCAGTTCTTC

d_gene: TRBD2
v_gene: TRBV10-3
j_gene: TRBJ2-2
abundance: .
CDR3aa: CASSLAGLTGELFF
CDR3nt: TGTGCCTCTTCACTAGCGGGACTTACCGGGGAGCTGTTTTTT